This TCR beta chain derives from a study of shared clonotypes between healthy human individuals. Study-wide results and caveats: When naive CD4 clonotypes were compared across several donors, roughly 4.9% were shared.

The ends lost 5 bases at V and 8 bases at J; junction bases unmatched: 9. CDR1 and CDR2 from the germline V gene are SGHAT and FQNNGV. The CDR3 contains 14 residues. A CD45RA-negative memory subset and a CD45RA+ naive subset were separated from the CD4+ cells. Turning to this clone: The antigen remains unidentified.

Researchers ran the assay at a deep level. TCRdb keeps only in-frame clones here, not all; method: immunoSEQ multiplex PCR. This sample yields about 1.1 million clones, of which approximately 80% are seen a single time; over 0.8% belongs to the top ten. Sample: memory CD4+ T cells from PBMCs. The subset: CD45RA-negative fraction. The source is a man aged 18 to 30 in good health. Some clones in this sample may be carry-over from other donors' samples. This chain uses TRBV11-2 with TRBJ2-1; TRBD1 agrees at 7 bases. For the CDR3, the DNA is TGTGCCAGCAGCATTACAGGGGATTACGATGAGCAGTTCTTC. Encoded protein: CASSITGDYDEQFF.